This T cell receptor (beta chain) was identified in a study of T cells in Graves' hyperthyroidism and ophthalmopathy. RNA transcripts served as the template for amplifying TCR beta CDR3 regions. Researchers ran a first-round RT-PCR on the TCR CDR3 using the HTBI primer set. TCRdb reprocessed the multiplex PCR reads with MiXCR, giving one entry per CDR3 protein. This sample has nearly 750,000 distinct CDR3 sequences; roughly 32% occur once, and the top ten carry around 31%. Germline CDR1 SGHRS, CDR2 YFSETQ. Between the trimmed V and J ends, which lost 4 bases and 6 bases, there was a span of 13 bases. The CDR3 is 13 residues long. Stable disease denoted Graves' hyperthyroidism without ophthalmopathy progression within 18 months. Isolation of PBMCs was performed on approximately 10 ml fresh peripheral blood.

This sequence was found in a woman between 40 and 55 years old with Graves' hyperthyroidism. Sample: blood. The rearrangement joins TRBV5-1 to TRBJ2-5; D could derive from TRBD1 or TRBD2 (5 bases each). The CDR3 DNA is TGCGCCAGCAGCCCTGACACGGGACAGACCCAGTACTTC. This encodes CASSPDTGQTQYF.